This note documents a single TCR beta chain sequence. Its antigen is not known. General observations from the study: Whole repertoires were not studied in the larger cohort, only one V-J beta rearrangement. Tumor memory CD4+ T cell TCR gene usage was found to cluster with blood and lymph node memory CD4+ cells and with lymph node naive CD4+ cells.

CD25-based Treg depletion was applied to purified naive CD4+ T cells. After constant-region reverse-primer amplification, full-length variable regions underwent semi-nested PCR with Nested Universal Primer A. Using its own MiXCR run on the 5' RACE reads, TCRdb lists one record per CDR3 protein. The table lists tens of thousands of distinct CDR3 sequences, approximately 24% of them singletons, with 3% to 4% in the top ten. CDR1 and CDR2 (germline): DFQATT, SNEGSKA (reference sequence). There are 18 residues in the CDR3. The germline V and J ends were trimmed by 0 bases and 2 bases, with 17 bases remaining between them.

Sequencing was done on a sample of tumor-infiltrating naive CD4+ T cells sorted from the breast tumor. Described subset: naive CD4+ T cells, CD4+CD45RA+CD25-. The V and J genes are TRBV20-1 and TRBJ2-6, with D maybe TRBD1 (6 bases). The receptor was derived from a female donor with breast cancer. For the CDR3, the DNA is TGCAGTGCTAGAGAAACCCACAGGGAACCCCCTGGGGCCAACGTCCTGACTTTC. It codes for CSARETHREPPGANVLTF.